These 9 T cell receptor beta chains originate from one sample sequenced in a study of cytomegalovirus exposure and HLA in healthy donors. This PCR relied on a set of 60 Vbeta primers and 13 Jbeta primers. TCRdb keeps only in-frame clones here, not all; method: immunoSEQ multiplex PCR. This sample has around 110,000 clones, with more than 65% found just once. The sequencing input was PBMCs. The receptors shown here come from a man younger than 40 in good health and CMV-seronegative.

The genes are TRBV9 and TRBJ2-7; 12 nucleotides match TRBD2. From germline, CDR1 is SGDLS and CDR2 YYNGEE. V dropped 3 bases and J dropped 2; count of bases not matched to a gene: 6. The CDR3 runs 16 residues. As DNA, the CDR3 is TGTGCCAGCAGCGCTCCTCTAGCGGGAGGGCCCTACGAGCAGTACTTC. Residues: CASSAPLAGGPYEQYF. Full variable domain (missing parts from reference TRBV9 and TRBJ2-7): DSGVTQTPKHLITATGQRVTLRCSPRSGDLSVYWYQQSLDQGLQFLIQYYNGEERAKGNILERFSAQQFPDLHSELNLSSLELGDSALYFCASSAPLAGGPYEQYFGPGTRLTVT.

The chain joins TRBV27 to TRBJ2-6; D perhaps matches TRBD1 (6 bases). The CDR3 has 15 residues. V lost 2 bases and J lost 1, with 6 bases in between. Germline V CDR1 and CDR2: MNHEY, SMNVEV (reference sequence). CDR3 in DNA: TGTGCCAGCAGTTTAACAGGGTCTGGGGCCAACGTCCTGACTTTC. Its translation: CASSLTGSGANVLTF. Complete variable domain (other parts from reference TRBV27 and TRBJ2-6): EAQVTQNPRYLITVTGKKLTVTCSQNMNHEYMSWYRQDPGLGLRQIYYSMNVEVTDKGDVPEGYKVSRKEKRNFPLILESPSPNQTSLYFCASSLTGSGANVLTFGAGSRLTVL.

The chain joins TRBV4-1 to TRBJ2-7, with 8 nucleotides matching TRBD1. In germline, CDR1 is MGHRA, CDR2 YSYEKL. This CDR3 has 14 amino acids. With 4 bases clipped from V and 5 bases from J, the junction kept 7 bases outside the gene matches. CDR3 coding DNA: TGCGCCAGCAGCCCAGGACAGGGACGAGACGAGCAGTACTTC. The encoded protein is CASSPGQGRDEQYF.

The chain carries TRBV7-2 and TRBJ1-5; D is uncertain. Deletions cut 1 base from V and 4 bases from J, with 11 bases between. Per the germline V gene, CDR1 is SGHTA and CDR2 is FQGNSA. This CDR3 is 15 amino acids long. The DNA of the CDR3 is TGTGCCAGCAGCTTAGGCCCCGGGTGGAATCAGCCCCAGCATTTT. This encodes CASSLGPGWNQPQHF. The whole variable domain, remainder taken from reference TRBV7-2 and TRBJ1-5, is GAGVSQSPSNKVTEKGKDVELRCDPISGHTALYWYRQSLGQGLEFLIYFQGNSAPDKSGLPSDRFSAERTGGSVSTLTIQRTQQEDSAVYLCASSLGPGWNQPQHFGDGTRLSIL.

The chain carries TRBV19 and TRBJ1-4; D ambiguous. This CDR3 has 14 residues. Germline CDR1 reads LNHDA; CDR2 reads SQIVND (reference sequence). Trimming took 7 bases from V and 0 from J, leaving 9 bases between them. The CDR3 DNA follows: TGTGCCAGTACCCCCGCAGCAACTAATGAAAAACTGTTTTTT. This sequence encodes CASTPAATNEKLFF.

The V gene is TRBV5-1, the J gene TRBJ1-1, with D possibly matching TRBD1 (5 bases). The CDR3 spans 15 residues. Per germline, CDR1 SGHRS and CDR2 YFSETQ. V was cut by 4 bases and J by 0 bases, with 13 bases left in between. The CDR3 sequence is CASSGRVGLNTEAFF. The CDR3 DNA reads as TGCGCCAGCAGCGGGAGGGTGGGGCTGAACACTGAAGCTTTCTTT.

The genes are TRBV7-9 and TRBJ2-1; D remains ambiguous. V was clipped by 0 bases and J by 1 base, with 4 bases between them. This CDR3 spans 14 amino acids. The V gene's germline CDR1 is SEHNR and CDR2 FQNEAQ (reference sequence). Written as DNA, the CDR3 is TGTGCCAGCAGCTTAGCCAGTTCCTACAATGAGCAGTTCTTC. It specifies CASSLASSYNEQFF.

The V gene is TRBV5-1, the J gene TRBJ1-3; no definite D call. CDR3 size: 14 residues. Trimming cost V 0 bases and J 2 bases, with 6 bases left between them. Germline V lookup: CDR1 SGHRS, CDR2 YFSETQ. CDR3 amino acids: CASSLGVAGNTIYF. Written as DNA, the CDR3 is TGCGCCAGCAGCTTGGGAGTAGCTGGAAACACCATATATTTT.

This chain joins TRBV30 and TRBJ1-6, with 7 bases matching TRBD1. The CDR3 is made up of 15 amino acids. Unmatched junction bases numbered 11, after V lost 3 bases and J lost 9 bases. Germline CDR1 reads GTSNPN; CDR2 reads SVGIG (reference sequence). The CDR3 region has the DNA TGTGCCTGGAGCCTTTCCGGGACAGTAAGTTCACCCCTCCACTTT. Residues: CAWSLSGTVSSPLHF. Looking up the rest from reference TRBV30 and TRBJ1-6 gives the full variable domain: SQTIHQWPATLVQPVGSPLSLECTVEGTSNPNLYWYRQAAGRGLQLLFYSVGIGQISSEVPQNLSASRPQDRQFILSSKKLLLSDSGFYLCAWSLSGTVSSPLHFGNGTRLTVT.